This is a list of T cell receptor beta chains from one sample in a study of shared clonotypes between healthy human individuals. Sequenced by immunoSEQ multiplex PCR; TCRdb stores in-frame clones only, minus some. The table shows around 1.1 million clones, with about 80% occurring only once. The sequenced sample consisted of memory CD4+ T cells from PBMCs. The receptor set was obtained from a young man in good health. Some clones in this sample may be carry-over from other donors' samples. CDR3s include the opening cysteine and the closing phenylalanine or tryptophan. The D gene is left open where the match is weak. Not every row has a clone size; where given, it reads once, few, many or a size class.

CDR3nt: TGTGCCAGCAGCTTAGCTAGCGGGAGCTCCTACAATGAGCAGTTCTTC; CDR3aa: CASSLASGSSYNEQFF; v_gene: TRBV7-3; d_gene: TRBD2; j_gene: TRBJ2-1; abundance: NA; len: 16
CDR3nt: TGTGCCAGCAGCTTTGGGACAGGGAACACTGAAGCTTTCTTT; CDR3aa: CASSFGTGNTEAFF; v_gene: TRBV5-8; d_gene: TRBD1; j_gene: TRBJ1-1; abundance: NA; len: 14
CDR3nt: TGCGCCAGCAGCTTGACCCGGGACAGAAGAATGAACACTGAAGCTTTCTTT; CDR3aa: CASSLTRDRRMNTEAFF; v_gene: TRBV5-1; d_gene: TRBD1; j_gene: TRBJ1-1; abundance: NA; len: 17
CDR3nt: TGTGCCAGCAGTGAAGCAACGGCGGGGAGAGGCGATGGCTACACCTTC; CDR3aa: CASSEATAGRGDGYTF; v_gene: TRBV6-1; d_gene: NA; j_gene: TRBJ1-2; abundance: NA; len: 16
CDR3nt: TGTGCCAGTTCGCAAGCACAGGGGTCTGGAAACACCATATATTTT; CDR3aa: CASSQAQGSGNTIYF; v_gene: TRBV19; d_gene: TRBD1; j_gene: TRBJ1-3; abundance: once; len: 15
CDR3nt: TGTGCCAGTAGTATGTCTGGGCCCAACTACGAGCAGTACTTC; CDR3aa: CASSMSGPNYEQYF; v_gene: TRBV19; d_gene: NA; j_gene: TRBJ2-7; abundance: NA; len: 14
CDR3nt: TGTGCCAGCAGCTTTTTCTCAGGGCTAGCGGGAGACGAGCAGTACTTC; CDR3aa: CASSFFSGLAGDEQYF; v_gene: TRBV7-8; d_gene: TRBD2; j_gene: TRBJ2-7; abundance: NA; len: 16
CDR3nt: TGTGCCAGCAGCTTAAGTTTCGTGGCTAACTATGGCTACACCTTC; CDR3aa: CASSLSFVANYGYTF; v_gene: TRBV7-2; d_gene: NA; j_gene: TRBJ1-2; abundance: NA; len: 15
CDR3nt: TGTGCCAGCAGCTTGGGGCCGACAGGGAGCGGCGGCTACACCTTC; CDR3aa: CASSLGPTGSGGYTF; v_gene: TRBV7-2; d_gene: TRBD1; j_gene: TRBJ1-2; abundance: NA; len: 15
CDR3nt: TGTGCCAGCAGCAAGGCCCACCGCTACGAGCAGTACTTC; CDR3aa: CASSKAHRYEQYF; v_gene: TRBV2; d_gene: NA; j_gene: TRBJ2-7; abundance: NA; len: 13
CDR3nt: TGTGCCAGCAGTTCCGGTGGGGAGACCCAGTACTTC; CDR3aa: CASSSGGETQYF; v_gene: TRBV6-5; d_gene: NA; j_gene: TRBJ2-5; abundance: NA; len: 12
CDR3nt: TGTGCCAGCAGCCTTTCCCCGAGCTCCTACGAGCAGTACTTC; CDR3aa: CASSLSPSSYEQYF; v_gene: TRBV28; d_gene: NA; j_gene: TRBJ2-7; abundance: many; len: 14
CDR3nt: TGCGCCAGCAGCCAAGATAGGACTCACGAGCAGTACTTC; CDR3aa: CASSQDRTHEQYF; v_gene: TRBV4-3; d_gene: NA; j_gene: TRBJ2-7; abundance: NA; len: 13
CDR3nt: TGTGCCAGCAGTGAATTGGGGACAGGTAAAACCGGGGAGCTGTTTTTT; CDR3aa: CASSELGTGKTGELFF; v_gene: TRBV25-1; d_gene: TRBD1; j_gene: TRBJ2-2; abundance: NA; len: 16
CDR3nt: TGTGCCAGTAGTCCCCGGGACAGGGACGCGCAGTATTTT; CDR3aa: CASSPRDRDAQYF; v_gene: TRBV19; d_gene: TRBD1; j_gene: TRBJ2-3; abundance: NA; len: 13
CDR3nt: TGTGCCAGCAGCCCAGGGACTAGCGGGACCCAAGAGACCCAGTACTTC; CDR3aa: CASSPGTSGTQETQYF; v_gene: TRBV9; d_gene: TRBD2; j_gene: TRBJ2-5; abundance: NA; len: 16
CDR3nt: TGTGCCGCTGGGGGCTCCTACAATGAGCAGTTCTTC; CDR3aa: CAAGGSYNEQFF; v_gene: TRBV28; d_gene: NA; j_gene: TRBJ2-1; abundance: NA; len: 12
CDR3nt: TGTGCCAGTAGCAACGGGCGGAGTCAGCCCCAGCATTTT; CDR3aa: CASSNGRSQPQHF; v_gene: TRBV19; d_gene: NA; j_gene: TRBJ1-5; abundance: NA; len: 13
CDR3nt: TGTGCCAGCAGTTCCGGGACAGCGCTAGGCTACACCTTC; CDR3aa: CASSSGTALGYTF; v_gene: TRBV28; d_gene: TRBD1; j_gene: TRBJ1-2; abundance: NA; len: 13